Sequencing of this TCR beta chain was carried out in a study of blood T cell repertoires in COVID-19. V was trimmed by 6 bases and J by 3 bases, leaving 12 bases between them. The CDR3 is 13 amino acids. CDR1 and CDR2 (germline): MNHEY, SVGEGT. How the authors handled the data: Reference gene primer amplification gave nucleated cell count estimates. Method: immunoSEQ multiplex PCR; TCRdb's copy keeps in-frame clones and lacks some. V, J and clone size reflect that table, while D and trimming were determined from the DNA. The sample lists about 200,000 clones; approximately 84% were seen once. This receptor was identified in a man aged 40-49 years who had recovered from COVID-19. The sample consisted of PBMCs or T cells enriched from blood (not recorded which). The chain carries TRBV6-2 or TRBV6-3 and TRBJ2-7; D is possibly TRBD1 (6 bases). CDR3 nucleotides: TGTGCCAGCAGCCCCACAGGGATCTACGAGCAGTACTTC. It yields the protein CASSPTGIYEQYF.